This is a list of T cell receptor beta chains from one sample in a study of CD8 T cells in Susac syndrome. TCRdb processed the immunoSEQ multiplex PCR reads anew with MiXCR; each CDR3 protein has one entry. This sample has just over 300,000 distinct CDR3 sequences; 92% occur once, and the top ten carry around 0.07%. The sample comprised CD4+ T cells from PBMCs. These receptors were collected from a human donor with multiple sclerosis. Each CDR3 is given with its conserved first and last residue. The D gene is left open where the match is weak. Some rows have no size entry. The others give once, few or many, or a class for an expanded clone.

J gene | V gene | D gene | CDR3 length | clone size | CDR3 DNA | CDR3 protein
TRBJ2-5 | TRBV3-1 | TRBD2 | 17 | - | TGTGCCAGCAGCCAAGCCGGGACTAGAAGGGCTGGGGAGACCCAGTACTTC | CASSQAGTRRAGETQYF
TRBJ2-5 | TRBV11-1 | - | 14 | once | TGTGCCAGCAGCTTAAACGGGGGCCAAGAGACCCAGTACTTC | CASSLNGGQETQYF
TRBJ2-7 | TRBV4-2 | TRBD1 | 15 | - | TGTGCCAGCAGCCAAGTTAGGCAGGGGGCCAACGAGCAGTACTTC | CASSQVRQGANEQYF
TRBJ2-3 | TRBV20-1 | - | 17 | - | TGCAGTGCTAGAGTGTGGAGCGGGCCAGCTAGCACAGATACGCAGTATTTT | CSARVWSGPASTDTQYF
TRBJ2-1 | TRBV2 | TRBD1 | 13 | - | TGTGCCAGTCTTCCTGACAGGGGACATGAGCAGTTCTTC | CASLPDRGHEQFF
TRBJ1-1 | TRBV19 | - | 12 | - | TGTGCCAGTAGTACAAGCCCGGAGCCAGCTTTCTTT | CASSTSPEPAFF
TRBJ1-4 | TRBV11-3 | - | 13 | - | TGTGCCAGCAGCCCCGCCCCAAGCGGGAAACTGTTTTTT | CASSPAPSGKLFF
TRBJ2-5 | TRBV5-1 | - | 12 | - | TGCGCCAGCACGAGTAGCGGAGAGACCCAGTACTTC | CASTSSGETQYF
TRBJ2-1 | TRBV25-1 | - | 16 | - | TGTGCCAGCAGTGACAATCAGGGAGGCATTGCCAATGAGCAGTTCTTC | CASSDNQGGIANEQFF
TRBJ2-7 | TRBV12-3/TRBV12-4 | - | 14 | - | TGTGCCAGCAGCCTACCGAGATCAGGGGGGGAGCAGTACTTC | CASSLPRSGGEQYF
TRBJ2-7 | TRBV6-5 | TRBD2 | 13 | - | TGTGCCAGCAGTGGTGGGGAGGGCTACGAGCAGTACTTC | CASSGGEGYEQYF
TRBJ2-1 | TRBV19 | TRBD2 | 14 | - | TGTGCCAGCAGGCGGGAGGCCTCCTACAATGAGCAGTTCTTC | CASRREASYNEQFF
TRBJ2-5 | TRBV2 | TRBD2 | 15 | - | TGTGCCAGCAGTGAAGCCTGGACTAGACAAGAGACCCAGTACTTC | CASSEAWTRQETQYF
TRBJ2-3 | TRBV20-1 | TRBD2 | 14 | - | TGCAGCATAATAGCGGGAGGTAGCACAGATACGCAGTATTTT | CSIIAGGSTDTQYF
TRBJ1-5 | TRBV6-1 | - | 14 | - | TGTGCCAGCAATACTGAAAACAGGGTCCGGCCCCAGCATTTT | CASNTENRVRPQHF
TRBJ2-1 | TRBV9 | - | 21 | - | TGTGCCAGCAGCGTAGCTAGTGGGGTTTTTAACAGGAAAAGCTCCTACAATGAGCAGTTCTTC | CASSVASGVFNRKSSYNEQFF
TRBJ1-5 | TRBV30 | - | 13 | - | TGTGCCTGGAGTCGGGGGAGCAATCAGCCCCAGCATTTT | CAWSRGSNQPQHF
TRBJ2-3 | TRBV4-1 | - | 12 | - | TGCGCCAGCAGGAAAACGGGGAAAGGCCAGTATTTT | CASRKTGKGQYF
TRBJ2-3 | TRBV5-5 | - | 15 | - | TGTGCCAGCAGCTTGACAGGCCTTGGGACAGATACGCAGTATTTT | CASSLTGLGTDTQYF
TRBJ2-3 | TRBV7-2 | - | 14 | - | TGTGCCAGCAGCCCCCTCTCGAGTTCGGATACGCAGTATTTT | CASSPLSSSDTQYF
TRBJ2-1 | TRBV19 | - | 14 | - | TGTGCCAGTGTGTCTAGCCTCGGCGGGAATGAGCAGTTCTTC | CASVSSLGGNEQFF
TRBJ2-1 | TRBV7-2 | TRBD2 | 16 | - | TGTGCCAGCAGCTTAGCTAGCGGGACCTCCTACAATGAGCAGTTCTTC | CASSLASGTSYNEQFF
TRBJ2-7 | TRBV7-2 | - | 15 | once | TGTGCCAGCAGCTTACCAGGTAGCGTAGCCTACGAGCAGTACTTC | CASSLPGSVAYEQYF
TRBJ1-4 | TRBV30 | TRBD1 | 15 | - | TGTGCCTGGAGTGTAGGACAGGGCCTTAATGAAAAACTGTTTTTT | CAWSVGQGLNEKLFF
TRBJ2-7 | TRBV12-3/TRBV12-4 | TRBD1 | 17 | - | TGTGCCAGCAGTTCCGACCGGACAGGGGGAGCCTCCTACGAGCAGTACTTC | CASSSDRTGGASYEQYF
TRBJ2-2 | TRBV23-1 | TRBD2 | 13 | - | TGCGCCAGCAGGCTAGCGGGGCCCGGGGAGCTGTTTTTT | CASRLAGPGELFF
TRBJ1-1 | TRBV12-3/TRBV12-4 | - | 14 | - | TGTGCCGTTATCCCCCTCCCGGGAACCACTGAAGCTTTCTTT | CAVIPLPGTTEAFF
TRBJ2-3 | TRBV5-6 | TRBD1 | 14 | - | TGTGCCAGCAGCCGCGGACAGGGCCCAGATACGCAGTATTTT | CASSRGQGPDTQYF
TRBJ1-2 | TRBV12-3/TRBV12-4 | - | 15 | - | TGTGCCAGCAGTTTACTAAGGGGACGCCACTATGGCTACACCTTC | CASSLLRGRHYGYTF
TRBJ1-2 | TRBV7-3 | - | 15 | - | TGTGCCAGCAGCTTAAACGGGAACCGGGGCTATGGCTACACCTTC | CASSLNGNRGYGYTF
TRBJ2-5 | TRBV20-1 | TRBD2 | 16 | - | TGCAGTGCTAGAGATCGGAGTAGCGGGAGCCAAGAGACCCAGTACTTC | CSARDRSSGSQETQYF
TRBJ2-1 | TRBV5-6 | TRBD2 | 17 | - | TGTGCCAGCACCATTCTTGGTTCTAGCGGCTCCTACAATGAGCAGTTCTTC | CASTILGSSGSYNEQFF
TRBJ1-2 | TRBV7-9 | - | 14 | - | TGTGCCAGCAGCTTCATAAGGACAGACTATGGCTACACCTTC | CASSFIRTDYGYTF
TRBJ2-7 | TRBV6-1 | TRBD1 | 15 | - | TGTGCCAGCGATACGTGGGACAGGGGGCTCTACGAGCAGTACTTC | CASDTWDRGLYEQYF
TRBJ2-6 | TRBV6-2/TRBV6-3 | - | 16 | - | TGTGCCAGCAGTCCGCCCAGGGAGGCTGGGGCCAACGTCCTGACTTTC | CASSPPREAGANVLTF
TRBJ2-7 | TRBV7-8 | TRBD2 | 14 | - | TGTGCCAGCACCATGACTAGCGTTCCCTCCGAGCAGTACTTC | CASTMTSVPSEQYF
TRBJ1-2 | TRBV10-3 | TRBD1 | 16 | - | TGTGCCATCAGTGAGTCCCAAGGACAGGGCAACTATGGCTACACCTTC | CAISESQGQGNYGYTF
TRBJ1-3 | TRBV30 | - | 15 | - | TGTGCCCGGAGGGAAGGCAGCCTCTCTGGAAACACCATATATTTT | CARREGSLSGNTIYF
TRBJ2-1 | TRBV12-3/TRBV12-4 | - | 13 | - | TGTGCCAGCAGTAGGAACACTGACAATGAGCAGTTCTTC | CASSRNTDNEQFF
TRBJ2-4 | TRBV2 | - | 14 | - | TGTGCCAGCAGAGCCGGGCTAGCCAAAAACATTCAGTACTTC | CASRAGLAKNIQYF
TRBJ1-5 | TRBV29-1 | TRBD1 | 13 | - | TGCAGCGTCAGGACAGGGGGGGAGCAGCCCCAGCATTTT | CSVRTGGEQPQHF
TRBJ1-4 | TRBV20-1 | - | 16 | - | TGCAGTGCCGTTGTCAGAGCGGACGCAACTAATGAAAAACTGTTTTTT | CSAVVRADATNEKLFF
TRBJ1-1 | TRBV7-2 | - | 12 | once | TGTGCCAGCAGCTCACAGGGCATTGAAGCTTTCTTT | CASSSQGIEAFF
TRBJ2-5 | TRBV29-1 | - | 13 | - | TGCAGCGTTGTAAGACCGCCGGTGGTGGCCCAGTACTTC | CSVVRPPVVAQYF
TRBJ2-7 | TRBV20-1 | - | 15 | - | TGCAGTGCTAGAGAGGGCGGTCCTAAGAGAGACGAGCAGTACTTC | CSAREGGPKRDEQYF
TRBJ1-2 | TRBV19 | - | 14 | - | TGTGCCAGTAGTCGGGGCGGGGGGCCCTATGGCTACACCTTC | CASSRGGGPYGYTF
TRBJ2-3 | TRBV10-3 | TRBD2 | 15 | - | TGTGCCATCAGCTCCGGGACTAGCGCCACAGATACGCAGTATTTT | CAISSGTSATDTQYF
TRBJ2-3 | TRBV7-2 | - | 14 | - | TGTGCCAGCAGCTTCACAGCTAGCACAGATACGCAGTATTTT | CASSFTASTDTQYF
TRBJ2-5 | TRBV5-4 | TRBD1 | 16 | - | TGTGCCAGCAGCCAGAACGACAGGGGGATAGTCGAGACCCAGTACTTC | CASSQNDRGIVETQYF
TRBJ1-5 | TRBV12-5 | - | 13 | - | TGTGCTAGTGGTTTGGTCCTAACTCAGCCCCAGCATTTT | CASGLVLTQPQHF
TRBJ2-7 | TRBV20-1 | TRBD2 | 14 | - | TGCAGTGCTCTAAAGGGACTAGTATCCTACGAGCAGTACTTC | CSALKGLVSYEQYF
TRBJ1-3 | TRBV7-6 | TRBD1 | 17 | - | TGTGCCAGCAGCTTAGGGGGGACAGGCCTCTCTGGAAACACCATATATTTT | CASSLGGTGLSGNTIYF